This T cell receptor beta chain was sequenced in a study of shared clonotypes between healthy human individuals (dated by TCRdb to about 2020). The study in broad terms: The cohort comprised a couple of women and a few men aged 18 to 49 years. For each donor, three plates each were used for CD4 naive and CD4 memory, two plates were used for CD8 naive, and one plate was used for CD8 memory. To estimate repertoire size and how much clonotype sharing occurs between individuals, the study deeply sequenced the blood TCR repertoires of a handful of healthy adults. Libraries were prepared and TCR repertoires were sequenced by different laboratories using diverse techniques, in order to increase sequencing depth and limit assay-specific biases. Per donor, leukapheresis produced somewhere between about 0.94 and 9 billion PBMCs.

The investigation overall reported the following: Pairwise subsampling led to the expectation that sequencing depth would affect the degree of clonotype sharing among donors. Rarefaction of sorted-subset datasets indicated incomplete sequencing despite the large sequencing depth. Compared with non-shared clonotypes, the clonotypes found in all four sorted-subset donors had higher generation probabilities. Because the study included only a small number of donors, the genetic and exposure-history diversity represented was limited. Naive subsets generally had larger estimated clonotype richness than memory subsets. Only blood was sampled, and tissue TCR repertoires likely differ from those in blood. Sharing across a handful of donors was observed for around 5% of naive CD4, about 4% of naive CD8, over 2% of memory CD4, and less than 0.45% of memory CD8 clonotypes.

Comments on this clone: Its specific antigen is unknown. No quality values exist for individual bases; no much larger clone is one base distant.

Using the deep immunoSEQ assay, TCR CDR3 regions were amplified from genomic DNA by multiplex PCR. Extracted genomic DNA from each cell subset was distributed evenly across all wells of several immunoSEQ 96-well plates, and each plate was treated as a replicate. For sorted subsets, about 200 ng genomic DNA, equal to about 30,000 T cell genomes, was loaded into each replicate PCR. The purified libraries were quantified using a Qubit 3.0 fluorometer, sized with a Bioanalyzer 2100, and then quantified again using the KAPA Library Quantification kit. Every immunoSEQ 96-well plate was sequenced on a separate single-read 150-cycle Illumina NextSeq 550 flow cell. Processing in the source paper ran as follows. Because the immunoSEQ output included only junctional sequences and no quality scores, the filtering could not be the same as the filtering used for full-length reads. Sequences were annotated with PyIR, a Python wrapper for IgBLAST v1.9, and V/J genes and CDR3 were assigned using IMGT germline references. Any read was removed if the V/J assignment was weak (E-value above 1e-6), the CDR3 was missing, or the read contained stop codons, out-of-frame junctions, or ambiguous translated residues. V3J clonotypes were defined as sequences sharing the same inferred V gene, J gene, and CDR3 amino acid sequence. To compute the percentage overlap between repertoires, the number of shared unique clonotypes was divided by the size of the smaller repertoire. RTK rarefaction, the Chao1 estimator, and Recon v2.1 estimates of unobserved clonotypes were used to assess repertoire richness. OLGA was used to compute generation probabilities for all TCRbeta clonotypes that the gDNA method yielded from a few donors. As stored in TCRdb, this immuneACCESS dataset retains in-frame rearrangements with V and J assigned. A fraction of the clones does not appear; measured against another copy, unresolved V genes explain less than half of the discrepancy, and the remainder lacks a known reason. The V and J calls and clone size are taken from that table; D and trimming were inferred from the DNA. The sample table holds around 640,000 clones, of which roughly 96% were seen once. The ten biggest clones cover more than 0.085% of the sample.

CD8 naive samples consisted of CD45RO-negative cells that were positively selected for CCR7, yielding a CD45RA+CCR7+ population without TemRA cells. Donors were healthy HIV-negative adults with no recently reported acute infections or vaccinations. Every donor was a Caucasian adult residing in Nashville, Tennessee, USA. Blood was obtained by leukapheresis, after which PBMCs were separated by Ficoll-Histopaque density gradient centrifugation and cryopreserved in liquid nitrogen vapor phase. Analytical flow cytometry was used to check the purity and quantity of each magnetically sorted T cell population. Each sorted fraction had its genomic DNA isolated and then quantified by UV absorbance on a Nanodrop 2000c. There are 15 amino acids in the CDR3, from cysteine to phenylalanine inclusive. Only the CDR3 part of the read is kept: 45 bases, read in frame from the first base. Via the germline V gene (reference sequence), CDR1 is MNHEY and CDR2 SMNVEV. V is pared back by 8 bases and J by 0 bases, with 15 bases lying between the germline termini.

The sequencing sample was made of naive CD8+ T cells sorted from blood. The cell subset or site label, as the study defines it: CD45RA+CCR7+. This receptor was identified in a woman aged 30 to 39 in good health. Rearrangement joined TRBV27 to TRBJ2-3; the D gene is perhaps TRBD2, from 5 matching bases. The nucleotide sequence reads TGTGCCAGCGTAAGTGTTGGGAGAAGCACAGATACGCAGTATTTT. This gives the protein CASVSVGRSTDTQYF.